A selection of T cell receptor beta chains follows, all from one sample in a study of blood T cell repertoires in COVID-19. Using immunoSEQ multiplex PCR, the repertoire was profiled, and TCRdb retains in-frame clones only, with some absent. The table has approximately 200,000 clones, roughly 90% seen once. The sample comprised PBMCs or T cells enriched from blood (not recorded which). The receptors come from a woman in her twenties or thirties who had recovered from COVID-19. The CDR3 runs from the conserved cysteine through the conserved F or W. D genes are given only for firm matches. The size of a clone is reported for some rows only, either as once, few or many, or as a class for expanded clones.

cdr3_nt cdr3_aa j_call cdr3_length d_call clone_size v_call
TGTGCCAGCAGCTTAGGTGGCGAGGGCGCGACAGATACGCAGTATTTT CASSLGGEGATDTQYF TRBJ2-3 16 . . TRBV7-2
TGCAGTGCTAGTGGACCGGGACACATTCAAGAGACCCAGTACTTC CSASGPGHIQETQYF TRBJ2-5 15 . . TRBV20-1
TGTGCCAGCAGCCAAGTAGCCAGCGGGGAGACCCAGTACTTC CASSQVASGETQYF TRBJ2-5 14 . . TRBV4-2
TGTGCCACCAGCAGAGGCGGGACGGCGAACTATGGCTACACCTTC CATSRGGTANYGYTF TRBJ1-2 15 . . TRBV15
TGTGCCAGCAGCGTAGGCGGTAGAGAGATCTACGAGCAGTACTTC CASSVGGREIYEQYF TRBJ2-7 15 . . TRBV9
TGTGCCACCAGCAGGGGCGGACAGTTCTACGAGCAGTACTTC CATSRGGQFYEQYF TRBJ2-7 14 . . TRBV15
TGTGCCAGCAGCCTACGGACAGGGTTGCCAGATACGCAGTATTTT CASSLRTGLPDTQYF TRBJ2-3 15 TRBD1 once TRBV9
TGTGCCAGCAGCTTAGGGGCCCAATTAAACACCGGGGAGCTGTTTTTT CASSLGAQLNTGELFF TRBJ2-2 16 . . TRBV13
TGTGCCTGGAGTGTTAATAGAGCCTGGGAGCAGTTCTTC CAWSVNRAWEQFF TRBJ2-1 13 . . TRBV30
TGTGCCAGCAGCGTGGACAGGTTGAGCGGCGAGCAGTACTTC CASSVDRLSGEQYF TRBJ2-7 14 TRBD1 . TRBV9
TGTGCCAGCACCAAGCCAGGACAGGGGGCGTCTGAAGCTTTCTTT CASTKPGQGASEAFF TRBJ1-1 15 TRBD1 . TRBV25-1
TGTGCCAGCAGCTTTGGGACAGGGGGGCATGAGCAGTTCTTC CASSFGTGGHEQFF TRBJ2-1 14 TRBD1 . TRBV13
TGTGCCTGGAGTGTACGTCGAGGGAATGGTGCCTCTGAAGCTTTCTTT CAWSVRRGNGASEAFF TRBJ1-1 16 . . TRBV30
TGTGCCAGCAGCTTAGAAGGGACAGGGACCCACGAGCAGTACTTC CASSLEGTGTHEQYF TRBJ2-7 15 TRBD1 . TRBV7-9
TGTGCCAGCAGTTTTGACCGGGAAAATATCTACGAGCAGTACTTC CASSFDRENIYEQYF TRBJ2-7 15 . . TRBV6-5
TGTGCCAGCAGCTTAGGTTCGGGGATTTACGAGCAGTACTTC CASSLGSGIYEQYF TRBJ2-7 14 . once TRBV7-9
TGTGCCAGCAGTGTCGGGCAGGGGTCTGGCTACACCTTC CASSVGQGSGYTF TRBJ1-2 13 . . TRBV2
TGTGCCATCGCCGAGGCTCTAGCCGGCGAGCAGTACTTC CAIAEALAGEQYF TRBJ2-7 13 . . TRBV10-3
TGTGCCAGCAGTGAATATCTGAAGCTAGGCAATGAGCAGTTCTTC CASSEYLKLGNEQFF TRBJ2-1 15 . . TRBV25-1
TGTGCCAGCAGCGTAGATAAGGGAGGACTTAACTATGAGCAGTTCTTC CASSVDKGGLNYEQFF TRBJ2-1 16 . . TRBV9
TGTGCCAGCAGCCTGGGCCGGTTCAACGAAAAACTGTTTTTT CASSLGRFNEKLFF TRBJ1-4 14 . . TRBV6-5
TGTGCCAGCTCACCTGACAGCGAAATGAACACTGAAGCTTTCTTT CASSPDSEMNTEAFF TRBJ1-1 15 . few TRBV18
TGTGCCAGTAGTCCTGCGATCTATGGCTACACCTTC CASSPAIYGYTF TRBJ1-2 12 . once TRBV19
TGCGCCAGCAGCTTGGCGGCACTAGCGGGAGGTGTCACCGGGGAGCTGTTTTTT CASSLAALAGGVTGELFF TRBJ2-2 18 TRBD2 . TRBV5-1
TGTGCCAGCAGCCAAGCCCCTCTAGCGGGAGGGCCCTTTGAGCAGTTCTTC CASSQAPLAGGPFEQFF TRBJ2-1 17 TRBD2 . TRBV14
TGCGCCAGCAGTGAGTTGGCGGGAGGAGAGTTCAATGAGCAGTTCTTC CASSELAGGEFNEQFF TRBJ2-1 16 TRBD2 . TRBV10-2
TGTGCCAGCAGCTTCGCGGCTAGCGGGATCTACGAGCAGTACTTC CASSFAASGIYEQYF TRBJ2-7 15 TRBD2 . TRBV5-4
TGTGCCAGCAGGAACGACAGGGCAAATCAGCCCCAGCATTTT CASRNDRANQPQHF TRBJ1-5 14 TRBD1 . TRBV2
TGTGCCAGCAGCTGGGGCACAGGGATCTATGGCTACACCTTC CASSWGTGIYGYTF TRBJ1-2 14 . . TRBV11-3
TGTGCCAGCAGCGTAGTTCCGGGGGGGGACACCGGGGAGCTGTTTTTT CASSVVPGGDTGELFF TRBJ2-2 16 TRBD2 . TRBV9
TGTGCCAGCAGCTCCGTTAAAGAGACCCAGTACTTC CASSSVKETQYF TRBJ2-5 12 . . TRBV6-2/TRBV6-3
TGTGCCAGCAGCTTATTTTCGAGCGAGCAGTACTTC CASSLFSSEQYF TRBJ2-7 12 . . TRBV5-6
TGTGCCAGCAGCTCCCTCGGACTAGCGGGAGGGTACGAGCAGTACTTC CASSSLGLAGGYEQYF TRBJ2-7 16 TRBD2 . TRBV11-3
TGTGCCAGCAGTGGGAGGGGCTTCGACAATGAGCAGTTCTTC CASSGRGFDNEQFF TRBJ2-1 14 . few TRBV2
TGCAGCGTTGAGCAGGTCAGGGGGGCGCGTGGCTACACCTTC CSVEQVRGARGYTF TRBJ1-2 14 TRBD1 . TRBV29-1
TGTGCCAGCAGTGAACAGGGGATATTGGCACCCCTCCACTTT CASSEQGILAPLHF TRBJ1-6 14 . few TRBV6-1
TGCGCCAGCAGCTTGGATGACAACGAGAGATCCTACGAGCAGTACTTC CASSLDDNERSYEQYF TRBJ2-7 16 . . TRBV5-1
TGTGCCAGCAGTGGGACAGGGAAAGAAAAACTGTTTTTT CASSGTGKEKLFF TRBJ1-4 13 TRBD1 . TRBV2
TGTGCCAGCAGCATTAGCGGGGGAGACTACAATGAGCAGTTCTTC CASSISGGDYNEQFF TRBJ2-1 15 TRBD2 . TRBV5-5
TGCGCCAGCAGCTTGTCCCGGGGGAGCTCCTACAATGAGCAGTTCTTC CASSLSRGSSYNEQFF TRBJ2-1 16 . . TRBV5-1
TGTGCCACCAGCAGAGGGGCGGGAGGATGGGAGCAGTACTTC CATSRGAGGWEQYF TRBJ2-7 14 TRBD2 few TRBV15
TGTGCCAGCAGCCCGAGCGGGGGGGCCGTTGATGACGAGCAGTACTTC CASSPSGGAVDDEQYF TRBJ2-7 16 TRBD2 . TRBV7-8
TGTGCCAGCACAACAGTCGCAACTAATGAAAAACTGTTTTTT CASTTVATNEKLFF TRBJ1-4 14 . . TRBV11-2
TGTGCCAGCAGCTTGACAGGGTTACTCCCCCCCGAGCAGTACTTC CASSLTGLLPPEQYF TRBJ2-7 15 TRBD1 . TRBV11-3
TGCGCCAGCAGCCCTCTCACTAGCGGGGAAGAGCAGTTCTTC CASSPLTSGEEQFF TRBJ2-1 14 TRBD2 . TRBV5-1
TGTGCCAGCAGCTCCCGGGGGGCTAGCGGGGGACCCGAGACCCAGTACTTC CASSSRGASGGPETQYF TRBJ2-5 17 TRBD2 few TRBV7-2
TGTGCCACCAGTTACACCTCTAGCACAGATACGCAGTATTTT CATSYTSSTDTQYF TRBJ2-3 14 . . TRBV10-3
TGTGCCAGCAGCTTAGTCGGGGATGGCTACACCTTC CASSLVGDGYTF TRBJ1-2 12 . few TRBV7-6
TGCGCCAGCAGCCAGGCCGGGACTAGCGGTTACAATGAGCAGTTCTTC CASSQAGTSGYNEQFF TRBJ2-1 16 TRBD2 once TRBV4-3
TGTGCCAGCAGCGCCCTAGCGGGAGGCCACACAGATACGCAGTATTTT CASSALAGGHTDTQYF TRBJ2-3 16 TRBD2 once TRBV9
TGCAGCGTTGAAGAGACACCCTATGGCTACACCTTC CSVEETPYGYTF TRBJ1-2 12 . . TRBV29-1
TGTGCCAGCAGCCGGGGAGACACCATATATTTT CASSRGDTIYF TRBJ1-3 11 . . TRBV7-9